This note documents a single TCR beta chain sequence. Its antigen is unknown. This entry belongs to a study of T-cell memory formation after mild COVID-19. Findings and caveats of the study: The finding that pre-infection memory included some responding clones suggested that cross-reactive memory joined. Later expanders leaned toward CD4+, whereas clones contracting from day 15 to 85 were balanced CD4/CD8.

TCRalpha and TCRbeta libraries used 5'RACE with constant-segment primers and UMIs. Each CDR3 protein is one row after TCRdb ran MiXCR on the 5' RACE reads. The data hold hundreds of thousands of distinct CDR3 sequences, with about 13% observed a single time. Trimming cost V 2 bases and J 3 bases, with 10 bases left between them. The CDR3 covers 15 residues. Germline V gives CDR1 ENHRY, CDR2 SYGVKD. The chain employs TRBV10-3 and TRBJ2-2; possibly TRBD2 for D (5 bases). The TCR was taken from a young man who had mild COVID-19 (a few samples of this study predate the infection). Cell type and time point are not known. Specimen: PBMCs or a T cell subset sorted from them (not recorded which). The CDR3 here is CAISERALDTGELFF. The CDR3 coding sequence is TGTGCCATCAGTGAGAGAGCACTAGACACCGGGGAGCTGTTTTTT.